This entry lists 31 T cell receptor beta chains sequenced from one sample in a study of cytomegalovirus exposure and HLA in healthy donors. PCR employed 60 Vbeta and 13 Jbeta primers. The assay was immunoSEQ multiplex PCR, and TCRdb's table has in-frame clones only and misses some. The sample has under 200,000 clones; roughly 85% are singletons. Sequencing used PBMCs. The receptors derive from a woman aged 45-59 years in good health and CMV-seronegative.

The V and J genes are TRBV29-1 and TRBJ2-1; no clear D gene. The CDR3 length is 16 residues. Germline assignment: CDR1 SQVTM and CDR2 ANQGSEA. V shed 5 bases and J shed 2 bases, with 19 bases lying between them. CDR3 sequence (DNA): TGCAGCGTTCTCCAAAGGCTTGACTCCGCCTACAATGAGCAGTTCTTC. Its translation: CSVLQRLDSAYNEQFF.

CDR3 protein: CAIRDSNNSPLHF. The DNA of the CDR3 is TGTGCCATCCGGGACAGCAATAATTCACCCCTCCACTTT. V and J are TRBV10-3 and TRBJ1-6; 7 nucleotides line up with TRBD1. The CDR3 spans 13 residues. V lost 8 bases to trimming and J lost 5 bases; unmatched junction nucleotides: 3. Germline CDR1 is ENHRY and CDR2 is SYGVKD.

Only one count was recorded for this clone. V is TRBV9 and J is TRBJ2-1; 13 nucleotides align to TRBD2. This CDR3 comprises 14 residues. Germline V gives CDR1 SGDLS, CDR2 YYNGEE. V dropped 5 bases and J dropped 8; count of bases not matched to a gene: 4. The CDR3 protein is CASSRTSGSDEQFF. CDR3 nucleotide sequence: TGTGCCAGCAGTCGGACTAGCGGGAGTGATGAGCAGTTCTTC.

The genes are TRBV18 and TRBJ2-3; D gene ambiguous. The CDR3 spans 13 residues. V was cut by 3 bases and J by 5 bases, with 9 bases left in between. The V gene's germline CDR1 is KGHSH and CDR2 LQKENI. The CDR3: CASSPRFQDTQYF. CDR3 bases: TGTGCCAGCTCACCTAGATTCCAAGATACGCAGTATTTT.

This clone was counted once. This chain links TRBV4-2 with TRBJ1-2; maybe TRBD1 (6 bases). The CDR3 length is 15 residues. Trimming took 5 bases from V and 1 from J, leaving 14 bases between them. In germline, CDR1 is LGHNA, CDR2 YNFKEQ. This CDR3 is CASSGGGQSNYGYTF. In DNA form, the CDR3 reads TGTGCCAGCAGCGGGGGGGGGCAGAGTAACTATGGCTACACCTTC.

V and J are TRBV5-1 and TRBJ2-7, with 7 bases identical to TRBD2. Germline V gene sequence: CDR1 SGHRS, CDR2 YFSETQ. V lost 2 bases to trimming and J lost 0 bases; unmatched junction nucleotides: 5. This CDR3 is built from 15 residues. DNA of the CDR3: TGCGCCAGCAGCTTCGGGAGGCAGCCCTCCTACGAGCAGTACTTC. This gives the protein CASSFGRQPSYEQYF. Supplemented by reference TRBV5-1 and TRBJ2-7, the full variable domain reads KAGVTQTPRYLIKTRGQQVTLSCSPISGHRSVSWYQQTPGQGLQFLFEYFSETQRNKGNFPGRFSGRQFSNSRSEMNVSTLELGDSALYLCASSFGRQPSYEQYFGPGTRLTVT.

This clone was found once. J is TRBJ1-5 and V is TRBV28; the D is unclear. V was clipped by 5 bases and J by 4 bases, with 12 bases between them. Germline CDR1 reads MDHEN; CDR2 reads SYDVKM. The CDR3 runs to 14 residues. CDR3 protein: CASSRLESNQPQHF. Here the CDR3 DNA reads TGTGCCAGCAGTAGACTCGAGTCTAATCAGCCCCAGCATTTT.

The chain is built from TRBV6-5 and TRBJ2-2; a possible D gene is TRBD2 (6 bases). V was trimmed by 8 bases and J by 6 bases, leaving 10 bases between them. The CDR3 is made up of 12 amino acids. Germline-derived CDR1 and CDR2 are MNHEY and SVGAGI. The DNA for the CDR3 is TGTGCCAGCGCCGGGGGAGCCGGGGAGCTGTTTTTT. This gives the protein CASAGGAGELFF.

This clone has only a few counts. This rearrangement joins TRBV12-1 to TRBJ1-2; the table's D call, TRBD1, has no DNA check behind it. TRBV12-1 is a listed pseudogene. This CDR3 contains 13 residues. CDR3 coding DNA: TGTGCCAGCAGCACATCGACAGGGTATGGCTACACCTTC. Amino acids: CASSTSTGYGYTF.

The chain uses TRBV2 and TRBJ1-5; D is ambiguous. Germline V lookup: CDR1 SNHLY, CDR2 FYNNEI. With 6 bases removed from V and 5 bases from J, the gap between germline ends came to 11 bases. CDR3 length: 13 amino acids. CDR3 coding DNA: TGTGCCAGCAGACGCCTCCCGGATCAGCCCCAGCATTTT. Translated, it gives CASRRLPDQPQHF.

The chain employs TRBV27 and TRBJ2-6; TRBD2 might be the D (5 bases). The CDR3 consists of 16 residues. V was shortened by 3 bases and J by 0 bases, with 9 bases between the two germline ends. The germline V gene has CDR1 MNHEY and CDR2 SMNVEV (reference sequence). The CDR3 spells CASSFEGYSGANVLTF. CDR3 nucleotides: TGTGCCAGCAGTTTCGAGGGTTACTCTGGGGCCAACGTCCTGACTTTC. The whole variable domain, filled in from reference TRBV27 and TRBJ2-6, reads EAQVTQNPRYLITVTGKKLTVTCSQNMNHEYMSWYRQDPGLGLRQIYYSMNVEVTDKGDVPEGYKVSRKEKRNFPLILESPSPNQTSLYFCASSFEGYSGANVLTFGAGSRLTVL.

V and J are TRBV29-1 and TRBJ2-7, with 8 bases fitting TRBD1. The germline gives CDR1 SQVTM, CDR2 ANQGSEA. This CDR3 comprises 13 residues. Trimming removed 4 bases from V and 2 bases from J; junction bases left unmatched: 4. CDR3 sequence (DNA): TGCAGCGTTGCCGGGACAGGACCCTACGAGCAGTACTTC. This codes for CSVAGTGPYEQYF.

CDR3 sequence (DNA): TGTGCCAGCAGCCAAGACCCGGGATTACCCATCAATGAGCAGTTCTTC. The encoded protein is CASSQDPGLPINEQFF. J is TRBJ2-1 and V is TRBV4-2; the D gene is possibly TRBD2 (5 bases). V lost 0 bases, J lost 6 bases, and 15 bases lay in between. This CDR3 comprises 16 residues. Germline CDR1 and CDR2: LGHNA and YNFKEQ.

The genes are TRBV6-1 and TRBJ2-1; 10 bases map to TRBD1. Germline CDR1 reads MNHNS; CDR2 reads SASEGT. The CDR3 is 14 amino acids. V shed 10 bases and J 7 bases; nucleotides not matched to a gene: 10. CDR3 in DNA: TGTGCCATCTTGGACAGGGGGGAGACGAATGAGCAGTTCTTC. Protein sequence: CAILDRGETNEQFF.

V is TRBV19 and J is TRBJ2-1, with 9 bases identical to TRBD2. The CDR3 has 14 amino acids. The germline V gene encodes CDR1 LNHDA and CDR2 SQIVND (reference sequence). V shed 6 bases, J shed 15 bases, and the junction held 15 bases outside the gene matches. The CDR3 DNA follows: TGTGCCAGTAGCTCTGGCGGGAGGGCCAATAGGAGGTTCTTC. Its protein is CASSSGGRANRRFF.

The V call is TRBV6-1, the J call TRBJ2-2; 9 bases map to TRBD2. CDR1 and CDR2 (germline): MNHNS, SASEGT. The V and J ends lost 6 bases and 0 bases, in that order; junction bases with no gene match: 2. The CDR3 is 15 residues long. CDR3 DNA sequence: TGTGCCAGCAGGAGGACTAGCGCGAACACCGGGGAGCTGTTTTTT. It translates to CASRRTSANTGELFF.

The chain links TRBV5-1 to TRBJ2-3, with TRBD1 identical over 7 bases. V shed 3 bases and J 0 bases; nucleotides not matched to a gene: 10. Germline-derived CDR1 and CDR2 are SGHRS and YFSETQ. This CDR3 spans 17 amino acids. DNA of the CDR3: TGCGCCAGCAGCTCTCGGGACAGATCAACTAGCACAGATACGCAGTATTTT. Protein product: CASSSRDRSTSTDTQYF.

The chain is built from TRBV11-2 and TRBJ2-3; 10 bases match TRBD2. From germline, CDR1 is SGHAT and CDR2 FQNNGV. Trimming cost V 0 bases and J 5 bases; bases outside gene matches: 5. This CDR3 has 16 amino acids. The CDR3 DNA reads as TGTGCCAGCAGCTTAGAACCTAGCGGGAGTGTAGATACGCAGTATTTT. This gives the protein CASSLEPSGSVDTQYF. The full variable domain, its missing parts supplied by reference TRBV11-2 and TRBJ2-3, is EAGVAQSPRYKIIEKRQSVAFWCNPISGHATLYWYQQILGQGPKLLIQFQNNGVVDDSQLPKDRFSAERLKGVDSTLKIQPAKLEDSAVYLCASSLEPSGSVDTQYFGPGTRLTVL.

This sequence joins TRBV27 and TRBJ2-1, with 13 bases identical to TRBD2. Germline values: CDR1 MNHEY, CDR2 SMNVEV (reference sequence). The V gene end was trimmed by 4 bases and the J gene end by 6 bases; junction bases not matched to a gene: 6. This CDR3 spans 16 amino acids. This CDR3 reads CASSSFGLAGVNEQFF. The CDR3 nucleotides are TGTGCCAGCAGTTCGTTCGGACTAGCGGGAGTCAATGAGCAGTTCTTC.

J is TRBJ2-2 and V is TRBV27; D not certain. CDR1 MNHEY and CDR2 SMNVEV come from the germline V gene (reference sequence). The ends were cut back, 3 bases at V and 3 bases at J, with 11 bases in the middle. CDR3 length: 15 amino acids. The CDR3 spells CASSFRSEYTGELFF. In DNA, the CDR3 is TGTGCCAGCAGTTTCCGATCAGAATACACCGGGGAGCTGTTTTTT.

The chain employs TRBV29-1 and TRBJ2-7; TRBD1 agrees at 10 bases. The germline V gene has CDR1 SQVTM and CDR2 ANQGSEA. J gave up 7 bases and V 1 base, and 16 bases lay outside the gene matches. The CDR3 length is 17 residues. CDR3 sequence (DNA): TGCAGCGTTGAAGCTGGGGGACAGGGGAAACCCTTGGGGGAGCAGTACTTC. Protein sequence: CSVEAGGQGKPLGEQYF.

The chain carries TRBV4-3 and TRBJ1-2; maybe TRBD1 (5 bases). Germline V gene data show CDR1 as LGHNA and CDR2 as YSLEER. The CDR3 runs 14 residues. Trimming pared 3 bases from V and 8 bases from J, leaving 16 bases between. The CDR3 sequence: CASSQGRPRGGYTF. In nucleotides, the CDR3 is TGCGCCAGCAGCCAGGGTAGGCCAAGGGGAGGCTACACCTTC.

CDR3 region: CASSLYSAGGVYEQYF. The CDR3 bases are TGTGCCAGCAGCTTATATAGCGCGGGAGGAGTCTACGAGCAGTACTTC. The chain employs TRBV7-2 and TRBJ2-7; TRBD2 matches at 8 bases. The CDR3 has 16 residues. Germline CDR1 is SGHTA and CDR2 is FQGNSA. V was clipped by 2 bases and J by 3 bases; unmatched bases: 9.

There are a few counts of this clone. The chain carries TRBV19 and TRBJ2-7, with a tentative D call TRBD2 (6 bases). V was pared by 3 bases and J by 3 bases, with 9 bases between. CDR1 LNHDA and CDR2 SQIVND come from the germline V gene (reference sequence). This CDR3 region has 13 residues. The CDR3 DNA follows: TGTGCCAGTAGTATCCAGGGAGGCTACGAGCAGTACTTC. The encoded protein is CASSIQGGYEQYF. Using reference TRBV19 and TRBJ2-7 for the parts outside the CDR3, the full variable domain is DGGITQSPKYLFRKEGQNVTLSCEQNLNHDAMYWYRQDPGQGLRLIYYSQIVNDFQKGDIAEGYSVSREKKESFPLTVTSAQKNPTAFYLCASSIQGGYEQYFGPGTRLTVT.

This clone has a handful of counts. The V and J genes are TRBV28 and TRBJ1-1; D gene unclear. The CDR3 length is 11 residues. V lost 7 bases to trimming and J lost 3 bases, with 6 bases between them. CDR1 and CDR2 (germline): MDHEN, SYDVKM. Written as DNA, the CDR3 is TGTGCCAGCACCTTTTACACTGAAGCTTTCTTT. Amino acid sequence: CASTFYTEAFF.

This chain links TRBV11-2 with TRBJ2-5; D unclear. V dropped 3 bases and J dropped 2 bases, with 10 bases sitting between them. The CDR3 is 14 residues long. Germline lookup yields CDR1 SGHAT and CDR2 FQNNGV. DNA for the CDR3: TGTGCCAGCAGCTTTCGGTCCTTTCAAGAGACCCAGTACTTC. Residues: CASSFRSFQETQYF.

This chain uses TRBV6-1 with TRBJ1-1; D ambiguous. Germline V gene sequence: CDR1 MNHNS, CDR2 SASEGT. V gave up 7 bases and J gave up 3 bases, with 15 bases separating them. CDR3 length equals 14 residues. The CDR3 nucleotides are TGTGCCAGCATTCGTCCCGGGATCCACACTGAAGCTTTCTTT. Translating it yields CASIRPGIHTEAFF.

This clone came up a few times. The CDR3 reads CAISEGTFNNQPQHF. CDR3 nucleotide sequence: TGTGCCATCAGTGAGGGGACATTCAACAATCAGCCCCAGCATTTT. The genes are TRBV10-3 and TRBJ1-5, with D possibly being TRBD1 (6 bases). The CDR3 loop spans 15 amino acids. Trimming removed 2 bases at V and 3 bases at J, with 11 bases between. Germline V lookup: CDR1 ENHRY, CDR2 SYGVKD.

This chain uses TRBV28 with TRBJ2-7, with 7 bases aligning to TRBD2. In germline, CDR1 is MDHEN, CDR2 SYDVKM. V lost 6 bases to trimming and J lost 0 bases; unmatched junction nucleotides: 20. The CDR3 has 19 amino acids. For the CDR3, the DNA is TGTGCCAGCAGGGGGCTGGGAGGGGACTTAATTCGAGACTCCTACGAGCAGTACTTC. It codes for CASRGLGGDLIRDSYEQYF. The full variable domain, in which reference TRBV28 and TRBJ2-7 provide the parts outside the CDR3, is DVKVTQSSRYLVKRTGEKVFLECVQDMDHENMFWYRQDPGLGLRLIYFSYDVKMKEKGDIPEGYSVSREKKERFSLILESASTNQTSMYLCASRGLGGDLIRDSYEQYFGPGTRLTVT.

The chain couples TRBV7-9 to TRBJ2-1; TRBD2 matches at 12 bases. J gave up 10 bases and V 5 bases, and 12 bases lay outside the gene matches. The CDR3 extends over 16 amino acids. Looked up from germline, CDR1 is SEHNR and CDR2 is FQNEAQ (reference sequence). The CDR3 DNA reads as TGTGCCAGCAGCGGCACTAGCGGGAGGATCCGGGAAGAGCAGTTCTTC. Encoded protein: CASSGTSGRIREEQFF. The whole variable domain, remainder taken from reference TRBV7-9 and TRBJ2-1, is DTGVSQNPRHKITKRGQNVTFRCDPISEHNRLYWYRQTLGQGPEFLTYFQNEAQLEKSRLLSDRFSAERPKGSFSTLEIQRTEQGDSAMYLCASSGTSGRIREEQFFGPGTRLTVL.

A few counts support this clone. The CDR3 DNA sequence: TGTGCCAGCAGCACAGGGGGCTCTGGGGCCAACGTCCTGACTTTC. It specifies CASSTGGSGANVLTF. The rearrangement joins TRBV27 to TRBJ2-6, with TRBD1 matching 8 bases. The CDR3 is made up of 15 amino acids. Germline lookup yields CDR1 MNHEY and CDR2 SMNVEV (reference sequence). V was clipped by 6 bases and J by 0 bases; unmatched bases: 1.